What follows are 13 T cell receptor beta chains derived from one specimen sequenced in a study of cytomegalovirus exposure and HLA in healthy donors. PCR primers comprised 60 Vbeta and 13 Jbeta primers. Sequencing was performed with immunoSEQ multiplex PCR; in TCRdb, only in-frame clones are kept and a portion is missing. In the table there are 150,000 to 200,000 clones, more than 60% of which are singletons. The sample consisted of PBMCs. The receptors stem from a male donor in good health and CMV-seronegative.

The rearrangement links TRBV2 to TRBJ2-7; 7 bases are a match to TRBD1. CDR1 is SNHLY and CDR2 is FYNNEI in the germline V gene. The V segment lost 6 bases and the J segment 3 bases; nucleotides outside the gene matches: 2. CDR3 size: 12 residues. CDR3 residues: CASRWDSYEQYF. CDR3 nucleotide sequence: TGTGCCAGCAGATGGGACAGCTACGAGCAGTACTTC.

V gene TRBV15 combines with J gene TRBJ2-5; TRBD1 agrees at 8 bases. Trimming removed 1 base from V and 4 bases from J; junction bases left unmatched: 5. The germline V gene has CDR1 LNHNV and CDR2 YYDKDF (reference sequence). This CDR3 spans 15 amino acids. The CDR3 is CATSRVQGGRETQYF. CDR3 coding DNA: TGTGCCACCAGCAGAGTACAGGGGGGCCGAGAGACCCAGTACTTC. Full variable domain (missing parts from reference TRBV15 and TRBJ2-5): DAMVIQNPRYQVTQFGKPVTLSCSQTLNHNVMYWYQQKSSQAPKLLFHYYDKDFNNEADTPDNFQSRRPNTSFCFLDIRSPGLGDTAMYLCATSRVQGGRETQYFGPGTRLLVL.

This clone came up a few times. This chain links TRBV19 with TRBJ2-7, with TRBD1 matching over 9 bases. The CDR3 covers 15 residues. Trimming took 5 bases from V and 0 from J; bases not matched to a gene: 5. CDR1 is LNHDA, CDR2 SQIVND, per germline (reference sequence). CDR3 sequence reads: CASSFGTGYSYEQYF. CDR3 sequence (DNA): TGTGCCAGTAGTTTCGGGACAGGGTACTCCTACGAGCAGTACTTC. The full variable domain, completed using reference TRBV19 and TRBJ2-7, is DGGITQSPKYLFRKEGQNVTLSCEQNLNHDAMYWYRQDPGQGLRLIYYSQIVNDFQKGDIAEGYSVSREKKESFPLTVTSAQKNPTAFYLCASSFGTGYSYEQYFGPGTRLTVT.

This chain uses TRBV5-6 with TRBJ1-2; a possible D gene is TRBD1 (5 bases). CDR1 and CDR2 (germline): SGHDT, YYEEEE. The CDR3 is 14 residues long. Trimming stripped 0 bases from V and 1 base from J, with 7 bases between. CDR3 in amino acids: CASSLGQLNYGYTF. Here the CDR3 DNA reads TGTGCCAGCAGCTTGGGACAGCTTAACTATGGCTACACCTTC.

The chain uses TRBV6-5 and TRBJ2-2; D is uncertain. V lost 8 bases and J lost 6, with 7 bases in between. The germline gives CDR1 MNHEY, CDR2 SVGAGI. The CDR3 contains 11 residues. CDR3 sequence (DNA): TGTGCCAGCCGGAGTGCCGGGGAGCTGTTTTTT. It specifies CASRSAGELFF.

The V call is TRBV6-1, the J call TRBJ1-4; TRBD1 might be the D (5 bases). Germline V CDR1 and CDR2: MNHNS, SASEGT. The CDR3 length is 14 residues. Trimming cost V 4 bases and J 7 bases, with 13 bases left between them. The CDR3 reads CASSGGGVGEKLFF. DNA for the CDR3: TGTGCCAGCAGTGGGGGAGGGGTGGGTGAAAAACTGTTTTTT.

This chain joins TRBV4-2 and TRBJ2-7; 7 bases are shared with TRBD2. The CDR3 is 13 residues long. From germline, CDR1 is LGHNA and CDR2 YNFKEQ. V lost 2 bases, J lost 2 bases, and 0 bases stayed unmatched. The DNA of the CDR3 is TGTGCCAGCAGCCAACTAGCGGCCTACGAGCAGTACTTC. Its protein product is CASSQLAAYEQYF.

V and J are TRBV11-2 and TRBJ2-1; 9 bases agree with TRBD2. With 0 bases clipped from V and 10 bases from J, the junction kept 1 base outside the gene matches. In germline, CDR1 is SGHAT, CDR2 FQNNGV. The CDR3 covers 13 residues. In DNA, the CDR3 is TGTGCCAGCAGCTTAGAAGCGGGAGGCGAGCAGTTCTTC. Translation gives CASSLEAGGEQFF.

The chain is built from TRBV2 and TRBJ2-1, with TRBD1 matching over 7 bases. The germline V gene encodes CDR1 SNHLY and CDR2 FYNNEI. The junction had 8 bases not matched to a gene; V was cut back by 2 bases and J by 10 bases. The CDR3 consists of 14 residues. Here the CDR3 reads CASSEPRQGGEQFF. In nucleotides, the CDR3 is TGTGCCAGCAGTGAACCGAGACAGGGTGGGGAGCAGTTCTTC.

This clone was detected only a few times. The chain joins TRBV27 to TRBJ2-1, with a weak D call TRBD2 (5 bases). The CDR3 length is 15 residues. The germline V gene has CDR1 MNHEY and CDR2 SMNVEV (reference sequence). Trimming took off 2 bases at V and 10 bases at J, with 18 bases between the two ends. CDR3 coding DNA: TGTGCCAGCAGTTTAGAACCCCGGGGTAGAGGGGAGCAGTTCTTC. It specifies CASSLEPRGRGEQFF.

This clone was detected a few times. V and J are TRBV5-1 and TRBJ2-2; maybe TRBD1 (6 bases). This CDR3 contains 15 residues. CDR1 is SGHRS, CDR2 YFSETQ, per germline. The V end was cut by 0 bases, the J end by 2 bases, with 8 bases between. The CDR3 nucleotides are TGCGCCAGCAGCTTGGCGGGACAAAACACCGGGGAGCTGTTTTTT. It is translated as CASSLAGQNTGELFF.

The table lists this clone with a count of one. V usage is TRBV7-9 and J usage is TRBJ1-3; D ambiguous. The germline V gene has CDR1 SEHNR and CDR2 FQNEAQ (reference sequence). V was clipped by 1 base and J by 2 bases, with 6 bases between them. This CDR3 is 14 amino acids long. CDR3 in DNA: TGTGCCAGCAGCTTAGACGGGGCTGGAAACACCATATATTTT. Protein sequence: CASSLDGAGNTIYF. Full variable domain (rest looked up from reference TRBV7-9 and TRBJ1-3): DTGVSQNPRHKITKRGQNVTFRCDPISEHNRLYWYRQTLGQGPEFLTYFQNEAQLEKSRLLSDRFSAERPKGSFSTLEIQRTEQGDSAMYLCASSLDGAGNTIYFGEGSWLTVV.

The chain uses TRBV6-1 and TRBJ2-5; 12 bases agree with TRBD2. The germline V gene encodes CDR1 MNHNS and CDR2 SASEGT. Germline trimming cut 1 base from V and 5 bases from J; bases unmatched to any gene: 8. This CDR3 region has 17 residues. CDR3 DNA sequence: TGTGCCAGCAGTGAAGGGGTACTAGCGGGAGGCCCGGAGACCCAGTACTTC. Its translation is CASSEGVLAGGPETQYF.